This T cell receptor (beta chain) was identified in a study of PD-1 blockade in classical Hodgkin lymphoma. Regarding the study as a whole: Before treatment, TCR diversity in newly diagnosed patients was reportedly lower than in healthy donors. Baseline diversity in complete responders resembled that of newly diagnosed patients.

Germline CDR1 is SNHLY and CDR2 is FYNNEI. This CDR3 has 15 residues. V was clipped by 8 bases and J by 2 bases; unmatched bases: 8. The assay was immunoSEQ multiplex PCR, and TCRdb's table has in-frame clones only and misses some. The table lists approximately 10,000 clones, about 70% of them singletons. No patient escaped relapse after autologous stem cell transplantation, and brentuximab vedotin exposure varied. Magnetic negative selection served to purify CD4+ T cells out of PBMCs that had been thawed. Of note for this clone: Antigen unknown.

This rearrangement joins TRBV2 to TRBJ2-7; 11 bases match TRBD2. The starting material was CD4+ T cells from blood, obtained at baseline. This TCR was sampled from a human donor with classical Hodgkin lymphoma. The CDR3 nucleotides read TGTGCCAGCTTGGACGAACTAGCGGGAGCCTACGAGCAGTACTTC. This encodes CASLDELAGAYEQYF.